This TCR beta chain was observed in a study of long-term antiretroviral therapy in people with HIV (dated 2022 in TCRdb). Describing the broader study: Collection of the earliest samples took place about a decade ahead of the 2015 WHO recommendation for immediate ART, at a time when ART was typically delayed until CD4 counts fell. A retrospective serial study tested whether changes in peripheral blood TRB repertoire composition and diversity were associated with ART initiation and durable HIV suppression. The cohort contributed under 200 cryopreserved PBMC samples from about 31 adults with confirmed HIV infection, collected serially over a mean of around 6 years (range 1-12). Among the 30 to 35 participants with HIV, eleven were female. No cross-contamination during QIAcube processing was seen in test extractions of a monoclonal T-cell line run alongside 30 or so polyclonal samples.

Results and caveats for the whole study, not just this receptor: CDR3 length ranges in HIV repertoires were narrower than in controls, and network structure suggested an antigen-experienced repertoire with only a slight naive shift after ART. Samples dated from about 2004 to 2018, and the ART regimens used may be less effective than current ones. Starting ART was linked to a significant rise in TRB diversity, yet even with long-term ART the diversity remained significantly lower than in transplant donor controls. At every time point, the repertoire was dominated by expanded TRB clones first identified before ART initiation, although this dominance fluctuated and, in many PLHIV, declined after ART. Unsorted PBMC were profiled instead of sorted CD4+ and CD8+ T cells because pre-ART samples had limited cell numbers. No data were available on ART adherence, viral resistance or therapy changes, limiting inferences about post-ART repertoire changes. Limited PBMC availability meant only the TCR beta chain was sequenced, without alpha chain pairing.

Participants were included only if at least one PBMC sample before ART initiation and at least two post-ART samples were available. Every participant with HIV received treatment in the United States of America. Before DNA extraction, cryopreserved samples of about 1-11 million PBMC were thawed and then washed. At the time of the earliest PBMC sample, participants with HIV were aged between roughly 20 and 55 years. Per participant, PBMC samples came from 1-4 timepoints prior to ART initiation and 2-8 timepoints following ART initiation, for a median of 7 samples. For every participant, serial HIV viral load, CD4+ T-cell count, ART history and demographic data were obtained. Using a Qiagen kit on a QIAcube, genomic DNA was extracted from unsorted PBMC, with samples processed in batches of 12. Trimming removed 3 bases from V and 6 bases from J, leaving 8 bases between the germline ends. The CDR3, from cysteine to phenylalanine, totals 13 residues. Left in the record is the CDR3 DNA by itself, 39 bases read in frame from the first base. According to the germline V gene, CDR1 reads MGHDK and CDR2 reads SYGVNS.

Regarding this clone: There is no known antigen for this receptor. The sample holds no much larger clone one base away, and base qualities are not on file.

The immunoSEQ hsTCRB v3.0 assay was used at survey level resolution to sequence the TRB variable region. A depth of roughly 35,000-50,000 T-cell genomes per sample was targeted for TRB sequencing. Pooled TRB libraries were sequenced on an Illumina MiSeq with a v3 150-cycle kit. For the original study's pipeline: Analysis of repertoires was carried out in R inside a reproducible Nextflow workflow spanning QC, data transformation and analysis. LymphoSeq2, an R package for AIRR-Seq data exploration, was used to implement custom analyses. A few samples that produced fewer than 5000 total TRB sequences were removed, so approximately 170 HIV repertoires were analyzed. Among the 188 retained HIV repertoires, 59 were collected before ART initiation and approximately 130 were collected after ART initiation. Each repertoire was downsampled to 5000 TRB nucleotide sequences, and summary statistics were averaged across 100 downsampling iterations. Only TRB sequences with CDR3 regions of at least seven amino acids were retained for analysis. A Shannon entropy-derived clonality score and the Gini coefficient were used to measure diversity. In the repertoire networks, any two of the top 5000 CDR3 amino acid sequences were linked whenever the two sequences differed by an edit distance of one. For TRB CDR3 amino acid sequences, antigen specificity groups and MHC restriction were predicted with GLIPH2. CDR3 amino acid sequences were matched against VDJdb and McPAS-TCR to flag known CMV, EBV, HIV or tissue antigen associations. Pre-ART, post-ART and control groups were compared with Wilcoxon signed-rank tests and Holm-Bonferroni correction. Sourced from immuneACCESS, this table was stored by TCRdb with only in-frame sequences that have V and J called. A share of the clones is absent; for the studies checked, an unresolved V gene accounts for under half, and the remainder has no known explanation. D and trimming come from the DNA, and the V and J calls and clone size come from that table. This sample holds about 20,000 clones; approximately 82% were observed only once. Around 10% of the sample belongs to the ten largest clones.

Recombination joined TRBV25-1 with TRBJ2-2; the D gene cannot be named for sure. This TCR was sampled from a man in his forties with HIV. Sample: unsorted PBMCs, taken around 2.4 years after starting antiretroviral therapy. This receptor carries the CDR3 CASSDVISGELFF. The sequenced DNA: TGTGCCAGCAGTGATGTGATATCCGGGGAGCTGTTTTTT.